This TCR beta chain was retrieved from a study of blood T cell repertoires in COVID-19. Turning to the study itself: Sites in the United States, Italy and Spain provided acute and convalescent COVID-19 samples. Sample material is recorded as cDNA or gDNA derived from T cells, B-cell-depleted T cells, or PBMCs.

J lost 2 bases, V lost 5 bases, and 2 bases had no gene match. The CDR3 totals 13 residues. Germline V gives CDR1 SGHTA, CDR2 FQGNSA. As handled by the study authors: Estimation of nucleated cell counts was performed using reference gene primer amplification. Clones were sequenced by immunoSEQ multiplex PCR, and TCRdb holds only the in-frame ones, with some missing. V, J and clone size were drawn from that table, and D and trimming were deduced from the DNA. The sample has approximately 340,000 clones; 83% are singletons. Sample: peripheral blood. The TCR was taken from a man under 40 with active or convalescent COVID-19. The chain couples TRBV7-2 to TRBJ1-2; TRBD1 matches 7 bases. CDR3 nucleotides: TGTGCCAGCAGCACGGACAGGAACTATGGCTACACCTTC. Protein product: CASSTDRNYGYTF.